These 7 T cell receptor beta chains originate from one sample sequenced in a study of T cell changes during pregnancy in multiple sclerosis (dated by TCRdb to between 2019 and 2020). Receptor amplification or capture employed the immunoSEQ multiplex PCR assay. Drawn from immuneACCESS, this table holds only the in-frame rearrangements with V and J called that TCRdb kept. Clones are partly lost; checked studies trace under half to an unresolved V gene and leave the rest unexplained. Recorded for this sample are approximately 48,000 clones; approximately 92% of them occurred a single time. Of the sample, approximately 9% falls within the top ten clones. The material was CD8+ T cells from peripheral blood mononuclear cells, obtained after pregnancy. The receptor set was obtained from a female donor with multiple sclerosis, enrolled in a pregnancy study.

This chain uses TRBV5-5 with TRBJ2-7; a weak D match, TRBD1 (5 bases). Trimming removed 4 bases at V and 4 bases at J, with 9 bases between. Germline assignment: CDR1 SGHKS and CDR2 YYEKEE (reference sequence). CDR3 length: 12 amino acids. Here the CDR3 reads CASSPGQYEQYF. CDR3 DNA sequence: TGTGCCAGCAGCCCCGGACAATACGAGCAGTACTTC.

This rearrangement joins TRBV18 to TRBJ1-6; TRBD1 is a possible D gene (6 bases). Germline CDR1 and CDR2: KGHSH and LQKENI. The length of the CDR3 is 16 residues. Between the trimmed V and J ends, which lost 3 bases and 7 bases, there was a span of 16 bases. DNA for the CDR3: TGTGCCAGCTCACCCGGGAGGACAGAGCTGAATTCACCCCTCCACTTT. It translates to CASSPGRTELNSPLHF.

The gene calls are TRBV5-4 and TRBJ2-2; D unresolved. CDR3 length equals 11 residues. CDR1 and CDR2 from the germline V gene are SGHNT and YYREEE (reference sequence). The V and J ends lost 7 bases and 6 bases respectively, with 7 bases between them. The CDR3 region is CASHSAGELFF. The CDR3 nucleotides read TGTGCCAGCCACTCCGCCGGGGAGCTGTTTTTT.

The V gene is TRBV27, the J gene TRBJ1-5, with D tentatively TRBD1 (5 bases). The CDR3 has 15 residues. With 4 bases removed from V and 0 bases from J, the gap between germline ends came to 10 bases. Germline V CDR1 and CDR2: MNHEY, SMNVEV (reference sequence). CDR3 sequence (DNA): TGTGCCAGCAGTTCCTTCGACAGTAGCAATCAGCCCCAGCATTTT. It codes for CASSSFDSSNQPQHF.

This clone was seen more than once but under ten times. The chain links TRBV11-1 to TRBJ1-2, with 10 bases fitting TRBD1. The V segment lost 8 bases and the J segment 6 bases; nucleotides outside the gene matches: 3. This CDR3 is 12 amino acids long. Germline V lookup: CDR1 SGHAT, CDR2 FQDESV (reference sequence). The CDR3: CASLGTGDGYTF. The CDR3 DNA reads TGTGCCAGCCTCGGGACAGGGGATGGCTACACCTTC.

The chain joins TRBV9 to TRBJ2-7; the D gene is possibly TRBD2 (5 bases). CDR1 and CDR2 (germline): SGDLS, YYNGEE. The V gene lost 5 bases and the J gene lost 3 bases, with 9 bases spanning the gap. The CDR3 contains 12 residues. CDR3: CASSSGYYEQYF. The DNA of the CDR3 is TGTGCCAGCAGTTCGGGGTACTACGAGCAGTACTTC.

The chain uses TRBV12-5 and TRBJ2-1; 16 bases are a match to TRBD2. CDR3 size: 17 residues. The germline V gene encodes CDR1 LGHNT and CDR2 FRNRAP. V shed 10 bases and J 2 bases; nucleotides not matched to a gene: 8. DNA for the CDR3: TGTGCTACCAGGGGACTAGCGGGGGGGTTACCCTACAATGAGCAGTTCTTC. Translated: CATRGLAGGLPYNEQFF. Looking up the rest from reference TRBV12-5 and TRBJ2-1 gives the full variable domain: DARVTQTPRHKVTEMGQEVTMRCQPILGHNTVFWYRQTMMQGLELLAYFRNRAPLDDSGMPKDRFSAEMPDATLATLKIQPSEPRDSAVYFCATRGLAGGLPYNEQFFGPGTRLTVL.